The 25 T cell receptor beta chains reported below all come from one sample, sequenced in a study of T-cell reconstitution after alpha-beta-depleted transplantation in children. Unique molecular identifiers featured in how the TCRbeta library was prepared. TCRdb ran MiXCR on the PCR reads and lists one entry per CDR3 protein. The sample includes 420,000 or so distinct CDR3 sequences, under 13% of them seen just once. Sequenced here: PBMCs from the stem cell graft donor, sampled from the stem cell graft. These receptors all come from a human donor who donated a stem cell graft to a child with acute myeloid leukemia.

This clonotype was observed a few times. The chain links TRBV6-4 to TRBJ2-2, with 9 bases that match TRBD2. In germline, CDR1 is MRHNA, CDR2 SNTAGT. With 2 bases clipped from V and 4 bases from J, the junction kept 5 bases outside the gene matches. The CDR3 runs to 16 residues. CDR3 nucleotide sequence: TGTGCCAGCAGTGACACAGCGGGGGGCCCCACCGGGGAGCTGTTTTTT. It specifies CASSDTAGGPTGELFF.

The table lists this clonotype with a few counts. J is TRBJ2-2 and V is TRBV27; 8 nucleotides agree with TRBD1. Germline lookup yields CDR1 MNHEY and CDR2 SMNVEV (reference sequence). Unmatched junction bases numbered 8, after V lost 5 bases and J lost 6 bases. The length of the CDR3 is 15 residues. CDR3 sequence (DNA): TGTGCCAGCAGTCGATCCCCGACAGGGGCCGGGGAGCTGTTTTTT. Translation gives CASSRSPTGAGELFF.

The rearrangement joins TRBV7-9 to TRBJ2-1, with TRBD1 as a possible D gene (5 bases). Trimming pared 9 bases from V and 1 base from J, leaving 13 bases between. The CDR3 runs 14 residues. Germline V gives CDR1 SEHNR, CDR2 FQNEAQ (reference sequence). The CDR3 DNA sequence: TGTGCCAGTGCGACAGACACATCCTACAATGAGCAGTTCTTC. Protein sequence: CASATDTSYNEQFF.

This chain uses TRBV7-9 with TRBJ2-6; D might be TRBD1 (5 bases). The CDR3 is 15 amino acids. The V and J ends lost 5 bases and 4 bases respectively, with 12 bases between them. The V gene's germline CDR1 is SEHNR and CDR2 FQNEAQ (reference sequence). The CDR3 DNA reads as TGTGCCAGCAGCCTTAAGGGGTCCGGGGCCAACGTCCTGACTTTC. Protein product: CASSLKGSGANVLTF.

This clonotype has just a few counts. The genes are TRBV20-1 and TRBJ2-5; 11 positions match TRBD2. V shed 4 bases and J 2 bases; nucleotides not matched to a gene: 3. This CDR3 is built from 14 residues. CDR1 and CDR2 (germline): DFQATT, SNEGSKA (reference sequence). CDR3 in amino acids: CSAMLAGGQETQYF. CDR3 coding DNA: TGCAGTGCTATGCTAGCGGGGGGACAAGAGACCCAGTACTTC.

Turning to this clonotype: Just one base apart from a much larger clone, this may be a read error. V gene TRBV10-3 combines with J gene TRBJ2-1, with D tentatively TRBD1 (6 bases). This CDR3 has 16 amino acids. Germline V CDR1 and CDR2: ENHRY, SYGVKD. Trimming pared 6 bases from V and 0 bases from J, leaving 15 bases between. CDR3 sequence reads: CAISPEGVLSYNEQFF. In DNA, the CDR3 is TGTGCCATCAGCCCCGAGGGGGTCCTCTCCTACAATGAGCAGTTCTTC.

The rearrangement links TRBV5-1 to TRBJ2-5, with 9 bases matching TRBD2. Germline V lookup: CDR1 SGHRS, CDR2 YFSETQ. With 6 bases clipped from V and 5 bases from J, the junction kept 8 bases outside the gene matches. The length of the CDR3 is 14 residues. Here the CDR3 DNA reads TGCGCCAGCACTCCAGCGGGGGGCCGGGAGACCCAGTACTTC. Translating it yields CASTPAGGRETQYF.

The V and J genes are TRBV3-1 and TRBJ2-1; 7 bases are a match to TRBD2. The CDR3 is 15 amino acids. J lost 9 bases, V lost 7 bases, and 15 bases had no gene match. The germline V gene encodes CDR1 LGHDT and CDR2 YNNKEL (reference sequence). CDR3 bases: TGTGCCAGCACCCCGCTGACTCGGGGGGAAGCTGAGCAGTTCTTC. Protein product: CASTPLTRGEAEQFF.

The chain carries TRBV5-1 and TRBJ1-6, with a weak D call TRBD1 (6 bases). Germline V gene sequence: CDR1 SGHRS, CDR2 YFSETQ. V shed 0 bases and J shed 9 bases, with 13 bases lying between them. The CDR3 extends over 15 amino acids. CDR3 amino acids: CASSLDGGAGSPLHF. CDR3 DNA sequence: TGCGCCAGCAGCTTGGATGGGGGGGCTGGTTCACCCCTCCACTTT.

The chain joins TRBV29-1 to TRBJ1-1; D uncertain. CDR1 is SQVTM and CDR2 is ANQGSEA in the germline V gene. V gave up 2 bases and J gave up 14 bases, with 12 bases separating them. This CDR3 is 10 amino acids long. CDR3 residues: CSVESGMLFF. Here the CDR3 DNA reads TGCAGCGTTGAATCTGGCATGCTATTCTTT.

This sequence joins TRBV12-3 or TRBV12-4 and TRBJ2-1, with TRBD2 matching 8 bases. With V trimmed by 6 bases and J by 6 bases, 13 bases remained unmatched. CDR3 length: 16 amino acids. The CDR3 nucleotides read TGTGCCAGCAGCCAAGGTTCCGGGGGGGCCGGCAATGAGCAGTTCTTC. This encodes CASSQGSGGAGNEQFF.

V is TRBV30 and J is TRBJ2-3; D might be TRBD2 (5 bases). The CDR3 consists of 16 residues. Germline values: CDR1 GTSNPN, CDR2 SVGIG (reference sequence). V was clipped by 3 bases and J by 2 bases, with 18 bases between them. The CDR3 reads CAWRGPVAIFTDTQYF. The CDR3 nucleotides read TGTGCCTGGAGGGGCCCTGTAGCGATTTTCACAGATACGCAGTATTTT.

V gene TRBV11-2 combines with J gene TRBJ2-3; 9 nucleotides match TRBD2. The germline gives CDR1 SGHAT, CDR2 FQNNGV. This CDR3 has 17 residues. Trimming at V came to 3 bases and at J to 2 bases, leaving 9 bases not matched to a gene. CDR3 residues: CASSFRRGGGATDTQYF. The CDR3 nucleotides are TGTGCCAGCAGCTTCAGGAGGGGCGGGGGGGCCACAGATACGCAGTATTTT.

The table lists this clonotype with a few counts. The rearrangement uses TRBV7-2 and TRBJ2-3; TRBD2 agrees at 11 bases. The CDR3 has 15 residues. Germline CDR1 SGHTA, CDR2 FQGNSA. Trimming took 6 bases from V and 2 from J; bases not matched to a gene: 4. Here the CDR3 reads CASRPSGRTTDTQYF. DNA of the CDR3: TGTGCCAGCAGACCTAGCGGGAGGACCACAGATACGCAGTATTTT.

The V gene is TRBV2, the J gene TRBJ1-5; 7 bases fit TRBD1. The trim removed 7 bases at V and 1 base at J, leaving 4 bases unmatched. The germline CDR1 and CDR2 sequences are SNHLY and FYNNEI. The CDR3 runs 14 residues. CDR3 DNA: TGTGCCAGCAACCTGGACAGGAGCAATCAGCCCCAGCATTTT. The encoded protein is CASNLDRSNQPQHF. Full variable domain (missing parts from reference TRBV2 and TRBJ1-5): EPEVTQTPSHQVTQMGQEVILRCVPISNHLYFYWYRQILGQKVEFLVSFYNNEISEKSEIFDDQFSVERPDGSNFTLKIRSTKLEDSAMYFCASNLDRSNQPQHFGDGTRLSIL.

This clonotype was detected a few times. A much larger clone sits a single nucleotide away, making a read error possible. The J gene is TRBJ2-4, the V gene TRBV29-1; possibly TRBD1 or TRBD2 for D (6 bases each). This CDR3 is built from 11 residues. The ends were cut back, 7 bases at V and 12 bases at J, with 16 bases in the middle. The germline gives CDR1 SQVTM, CDR2 ANQGSEA. The CDR3 DNA is TGCAGCGGAGAGAACGGGGGCAGTCAGTACTTC. This sequence encodes CSGENGGSQYF.

This chain uses TRBV7-8 with TRBJ2-7, with 8 bases fitting TRBD2. V gave up 5 bases and J gave up 0 bases; unmatched junction bases: 9. Germline V lookup: CDR1 SGHVS, CDR2 FQNEAQ. This CDR3 contains 16 residues. The CDR3 sequence: CASSPLAGGSSYEQYF. CDR3 nucleotide sequence: TGTGCCAGCAGCCCTCTAGCGGGTGGGAGCTCCTACGAGCAGTACTTC.

The chain carries TRBV20-1 and TRBJ2-5; TRBD1 might be the D (5 bases). This CDR3 spans 14 amino acids. Germline V gene sequence: CDR1 DFQATT, CDR2 SNEGSKA (reference sequence). With 5 bases removed from V and 4 bases from J, the gap between germline ends came to 17 bases. The CDR3 region is CSADALGPIETQYF. CDR3 bases: TGCAGTGCTGACGCTTTGGGGCCGATAGAGACCCAGTACTTC.

The chain uses TRBV20-1 and TRBJ1-5; D gene ambiguous. The V gene's germline CDR1 is DFQATT and CDR2 SNEGSKA (reference sequence). V shed 6 bases and J shed 5 bases, with 11 bases lying between them. The CDR3 contains 12 residues. The CDR3 protein is CSAWTRDQPQHF. Here the CDR3 DNA reads TGCAGTGCCTGGACCCGGGATCAGCCCCAGCATTTT.

A single count supports this clonotype. The junction does not match germline at one end; this may be a read error. This rearrangement joins TRBV5-5 to TRBJ1-5, with a possible D match to TRBD1 (5 bases). The CDR3 is 16 amino acids. Germline lookup yields CDR1 SGHKS and CDR2 YYEKEE (reference sequence). In DNA form, the CDR3 reads TGTGCCAGCGGCTTGGCCCGGGGCTGGGAACGGCAGCCCCAGCATTTT. This translates into CASGLARGWERQPQHF.

This chain uses TRBV29-1 with TRBJ1-1; 8 bases agree with TRBD1. V shed 6 bases and J 5 bases; nucleotides not matched to a gene: 5. The CDR3 has 12 amino acids. Germline CDR1 is SQVTM and CDR2 is ANQGSEA. CDR3 DNA: TGCAGCGTCTCAGGGGGCCGAACTGAAGCTTTCTTT. It yields the protein CSVSGGRTEAFF.

V usage is TRBV20-1 and J usage is TRBJ2-2, with 12 bases identical to TRBD2. J lost 0 bases, V lost 0 bases, and 5 bases had no gene match. From germline, CDR1 is DFQATT and CDR2 SNEGSKA (reference sequence). The CDR3 is 18 residues long. CDR3: CSARDRLAGGANTGELFF. Written as DNA, the CDR3 is TGCAGTGCTAGAGATAGGCTAGCGGGAGGGGCGAACACCGGGGAGCTGTTTTTT.

This clonotype was observed a few times. This sequence joins TRBV6-1 and TRBJ2-3; 8 bases map to TRBD2. The CDR3 sequence is 15 residues long. Germline CDR1 and CDR2: MNHNS and SASEGT. J was trimmed by 4 bases and V by 4 bases; bases with no gene match: 7. CDR3 DNA sequence: TGTGCCAGCAGTGTGGCGGGGGGTATATCAGATACGCAGTATTTT. As protein: CASSVAGGISDTQYF.

In its sample, this clonotype was seen many times. This rearrangement joins TRBV2 to TRBJ2-2; TRBD2 might be the D (5 bases). The germline V gene encodes CDR1 SNHLY and CDR2 FYNNEI. V was trimmed by 8 bases and J by 7 bases, leaving 11 bases between them. The CDR3 is 12 amino acids. The CDR3 region is CASGSGFGELFF. The CDR3, as DNA: TGTGCCAGCGGATCGGGATTCGGGGAGCTGTTTTTT.

This clonotype has a handful of counts. The genes are TRBV29-1 and TRBJ2-7; TRBD1 aligns across 8 bases. This CDR3 contains 12 residues. Germline V CDR1 and CDR2: SQVTM, ANQGSEA. The V segment lost 6 bases and the J segment 3 bases; nucleotides outside the gene matches: 4. The CDR3 sequence is CSVTTGGYEQYF. Written as DNA, the CDR3 is TGCAGCGTGACCACAGGGGGCTACGAGCAGTACTTC.